The next 20 T cell receptor beta chains were all read from a single sample in a study of control samples from healthy donors and cancer patients. Assay: immunoSEQ multiplex PCR; the TCRdb copy retains only in-frame clones and omits some. This table has 100,000 to 150,000 clones, approximately 90% appearing once. Sequencing was performed on blood. The receptors stem from a man aged 18 to 30 in good health.

The chain couples TRBV7-2 to TRBJ2-7; D unclear. V shed 4 bases and J shed 3 bases, with 4 bases lying between them. Germline CDR1 SGHTA, CDR2 FQGNSA. The CDR3 runs to 11 residues. The CDR3 coding sequence is TGTGCCAGCAGCTCGTACTACGAGCAGTACTTC. Residues: CASSSYYEQYF.

The gene calls are TRBV5-4 and TRBJ2-2; D ambiguous. The length of the CDR3 is 15 residues. The germline V gene encodes CDR1 SGHNT and CDR2 YYREEE (reference sequence). Trimming cost V 3 bases and J 0 bases, with 9 bases left between them. In DNA form, the CDR3 reads TGTGCCAGCAGCTCCGGGTCCTCGAACACCGGGGAGCTGTTTTTT. The encoded protein is CASSSGSSNTGELFF.

The chain has TRBV30 and TRBJ1-3, with 11 bases identical to TRBD1. The CDR3 loop spans 16 amino acids. Germline assignment: CDR1 GTSNPN and CDR2 SVGIG (reference sequence). V lost 2 bases and J lost 0; bases outside the gene matches: 3. The CDR3 region is CAWSRTGGLSGNTIYF. The CDR3 bases are TGTGCCTGGAGTCGGACAGGGGGCCTCTCTGGAAACACCATATATTTT.

In its sample, this clone was seen once. The rearrangement uses TRBV5-4 and TRBJ2-5, with no clear D. V dropped 1 base and J dropped 2 bases, with 6 bases sitting between them. CDR3 length equals 13 residues. Germline CDR1 is SGHNT and CDR2 is YYREEE (reference sequence). The CDR3 sequence is CASSLTEQETQYF. The CDR3 DNA sequence: TGTGCCAGCAGCTTGACGGAACAAGAGACCCAGTACTTC. The variable domain in full, with the rest retrieved from reference TRBV5-4 and TRBJ2-5, is ETGVTQSPTHLIKTRGQQVTLRCSSQSGHNTVSWYQQALGQGPQFIFQYYREEENGRGNFPPRFSGLQFPNYSSELNVNALELDDSALYLCASSLTEQETQYFGPGTRLLVL.

The chain couples TRBV6-5 to TRBJ2-2, with 11 bases aligning to TRBD1. Germline V lookup: CDR1 MNHEY, CDR2 SVGAGI. This CDR3 is 16 amino acids long. With V trimmed by 2 bases and J by 6 bases, 5 bases remained unmatched. Written as DNA, the CDR3 is TGTGCCAGCAGTTACGGGAGGGGACAGGGGGCCGGGGAGCTGTTTTTT. Its protein product is CASSYGRGQGAGELFF.

CDR3 protein: CATSDPNAGELFF. The CDR3 DNA is TGTGCCACCAGTGATCCGAATGCCGGGGAGCTGTTTTTT. The chain employs TRBV24-1 and TRBJ2-2; D is uncertain. The V gene's germline CDR1 is KGHDR and CDR2 SFDVKD. The CDR3 totals 13 residues. V was cut by 3 bases and J by 6 bases, with 7 bases left in between.

The rearrangement uses TRBV15 and TRBJ2-7, with D uncertain. CDR1 is LNHNV and CDR2 is YYDKDF in the germline V gene (reference sequence). The CDR3 spans 11 residues. V dropped 5 bases and J dropped 3 bases, with 5 bases sitting between them. The chain's CDR3 is CATSDGYEQYF. CDR3 DNA: TGTGCCACCAGCGACGGCTACGAGCAGTACTTC.

V gene TRBV12-5 combines with J gene TRBJ1-3; D unclear. Trimming took 4 bases from V and 0 from J, leaving 10 bases between them. Germline V gives CDR1 LGHNT, CDR2 FRNRAP. The CDR3 sequence is 15 residues long. The chain's CDR3 is CASGSSGSSGNTIYF. CDR3 coding DNA: TGTGCTAGTGGTTCCTCGGGGAGCTCTGGAAACACCATATATTTT. Combining the CDR3 with reference TRBV12-5 and TRBJ1-3 gives the whole variable domain DARVTQTPRHKVTEMGQEVTMRCQPILGHNTVFWYRQTMMQGLELLAYFRNRAPLDDSGMPKDRFSAEMPDATLATLKIQPSEPRDSAVYFCASGSSGSSGNTIYFGEGSWLTVV.

The J gene is TRBJ1-2, the V gene TRBV4-1; TRBD1 might be the D (5 bases). CDR3 length equals 15 residues. Germline V gene data show CDR1 as MGHRA and CDR2 as YSYEKL. Trimming shortened V by 4 bases and J by 5 bases, and 17 bases separated the two germline ends. The CDR3 sequence: CASSPEGRPLYGYTF. DNA of the CDR3: TGCGCCAGCAGCCCCGAGGGGAGGCCCCTTTATGGCTACACCTTC.

This chain connects TRBV7-9 to TRBJ1-6; tentatively, D is TRBD1 (6 bases). Germline lookup yields CDR1 SEHNR and CDR2 FQNEAQ (reference sequence). This CDR3 has 14 residues. Trimming took 10 bases from V and 4 from J, leaving 14 bases between them. Written as DNA, the CDR3 is TGTGCCACCGATACGACAGGTTATAATTCACCCCTCCACTTT. This sequence encodes CATDTTGYNSPLHF.

This clone was picked up one time. The chain uses TRBV4-1 and TRBJ2-5; perhaps TRBD1 as D (6 bases). The germline gives CDR1 MGHRA, CDR2 YSYEKL. The CDR3 has 13 amino acids. V dropped 5 bases and J dropped 1 base, with 8 bases sitting between them. The CDR3 here is CASSRTAQETQYF. CDR3 DNA: TGCGCCAGCAGCAGGACAGCCCAAGAGACCCAGTACTTC.

This clone was seen once. The genes are TRBV7-9 and TRBJ2-7, with D perhaps TRBD1 (7 bases). The ends were cut back, 2 bases at V and 7 bases at J, with 12 bases in the middle. From germline, CDR1 is SEHNR and CDR2 FQNEAQ (reference sequence). The CDR3 covers 13 residues. CDR3 bases: TGTGCCAGCAGCTTAAAGGGGGGACAGGAGCAGTACTTC. Translation: CASSLKGGQEQYF.

The chain joins TRBV30 to TRBJ1-1; 8 bases are a match to TRBD1. The CDR3 is 13 amino acids. V lost 4 bases, J lost 4 bases, and 5 bases stayed unmatched. CDR1 GTSNPN and CDR2 SVGIG come from the germline V gene (reference sequence). CDR3 amino acids: CAWNQGALTEAFF. The CDR3 bases are TGTGCCTGGAACCAGGGGGCGCTCACTGAAGCTTTCTTT.

V is TRBV9 and J is TRBJ2-1, with a weak D call TRBD2 (7 bases). Trimming took 3 bases from V and 0 from J, leaving 16 bases between them. This CDR3 has 17 residues. CDR1 and CDR2 from the germline V gene are SGDLS and YYNGEE. The CDR3 is CASSEGGQGLSYNEQFF. CDR3 coding DNA: TGTGCCAGCAGCGAGGGGGGGCAGGGCCTCTCCTACAATGAGCAGTTCTTC.

The chain employs TRBV2 and TRBJ2-5; D may be TRBD2 (7 bases). Trimming left V 5 bases short and J 5 bases short, with 15 bases between. The CDR3 covers 14 residues. From germline, CDR1 is SNHLY and CDR2 FYNNEI. The CDR3 DNA is TGTGCCAGCAGTTCGTTCAGGGGAGGGGAGACCCAGTACTTC. Protein product: CASSSFRGGETQYF.

The sample holds one count of this clone. J is TRBJ2-7 and V is TRBV2; D remains unclear. The CDR3 consists of 14 residues. Germline CDR1 is SNHLY and CDR2 is FYNNEI. V was clipped by 5 bases and J by 2 bases, with 13 bases between them. The DNA for the CDR3 is TGTGCCAGCAGTATACAAGGTCCGACCTACGAGCAGTACTTC. This codes for CASSIQGPTYEQYF.

The chain recombines TRBV7-2 with TRBJ2-1; 11 positions match TRBD2. V lost 5 bases to trimming and J lost 4 bases; unmatched junction nucleotides: 7. The CDR3 runs 16 residues. CDR1 is SGHTA, CDR2 FQGNSA, per germline. The CDR3, as DNA: TGTGCCAGCAGCGTGGTAATAGCGGGGGGGTACAATGAGCAGTTCTTC. Amino acid sequence: CASSVVIAGGYNEQFF.

The V call is TRBV6-5, the J call TRBJ2-5; D remains ambiguous. V was clipped by 10 bases and J by 4 bases, with 10 bases between them. This CDR3 is built from 11 residues. CDR1 MNHEY and CDR2 SVGAGI come from the germline V gene. The CDR3 is CATQVGETQYF. The CDR3 DNA sequence: TGTGCCACCCAGGTGGGAGAGACCCAGTACTTC.

The chain employs TRBV5-5 and TRBJ1-6; D gene unclear. Germline CDR1 reads SGHKS; CDR2 reads YYEKEE (reference sequence). The ends were cut back, 6 bases at V and 13 bases at J, with 23 bases in the middle. The length of the CDR3 is 15 residues. The CDR3 DNA reads TGTGCCAGCAACTCCCTCCAAGGACGGATTCGGCCCCTCCACTTT. Protein: CASNSLQGRIRPLHF.

The chain has TRBV6-2 or TRBV6-3 and TRBJ2-3; 12 nucleotides align to TRBD2. Losses at the gene ends were 5 bases for V and 5 bases for J; bases not matched to a gene: 5. The germline CDR1 and CDR2 sequences are MNHEY and SVGEGT. CDR3 length equals 15 residues. The CDR3 loop is CASSRTSGVKDTQYF. CDR3 bases: TGTGCCAGCAGTCGGACTAGCGGGGTTAAAGATACGCAGTATTTT.